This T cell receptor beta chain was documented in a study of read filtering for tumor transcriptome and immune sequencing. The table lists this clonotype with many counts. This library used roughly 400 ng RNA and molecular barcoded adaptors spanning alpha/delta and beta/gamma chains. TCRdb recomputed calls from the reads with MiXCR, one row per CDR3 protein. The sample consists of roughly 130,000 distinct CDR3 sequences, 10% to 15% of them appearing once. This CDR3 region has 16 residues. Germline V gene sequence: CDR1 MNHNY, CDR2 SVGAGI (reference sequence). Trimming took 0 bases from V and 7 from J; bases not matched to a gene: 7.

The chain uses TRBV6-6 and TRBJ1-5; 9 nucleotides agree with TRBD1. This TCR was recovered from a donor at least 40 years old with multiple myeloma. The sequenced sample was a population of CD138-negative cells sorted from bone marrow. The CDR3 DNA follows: TGTGCCAGCAGTTACTCAGTGGACAGGGGAGAACAGCCCCAGCATTTT. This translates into CASSYSVDRGEQPQHF.